The source of this T cell receptor (beta chain) is a study of CD8+ T cells in alopecia areata. Sequencing relied on a cDNA template that was reverse transcribed from extracted RNA. TCRdb's table, derived via immunoSEQ multiplex PCR, lists solely in-frame clones and lacks some. In the table there are fewer than 100,000 clones, just over 70% of which are singletons. Sample treatment: oral pan-JAK inhibitor, 5-10 mg twice daily. Sorted populations comprised CD4+ and CD8+ T cells obtained from PBMCs. V lost 3 bases, J lost 3 bases, and 8 bases stayed unmatched. This CDR3 has 16 residues. The V gene's germline CDR1 is SNHLY and CDR2 FYNNEI. Regarding the study as a whole: During tofacitinib treatment, many expanded lesional clones remained in scalp and blood. Especially in alopecia totalis/universalis, lesional scalp showed greater clonality than normal scalp did.

Regarding this clone: Its specificity is unknown.

The specimen was CD8+ T cells sorted from blood, collected at week 44, from a patient treated with tofacitinib. The receptor comes from a human donor with alopecia areata. The chain employs TRBV2 and TRBJ2-3, with 8 bases that match TRBD2. Written as DNA, the CDR3 is TGTGCCAGCAGTGATCCGGCGGGGGGTAGTACAGATACGCAGTATTTT. Amino acids: CASSDPAGGSTDTQYF.